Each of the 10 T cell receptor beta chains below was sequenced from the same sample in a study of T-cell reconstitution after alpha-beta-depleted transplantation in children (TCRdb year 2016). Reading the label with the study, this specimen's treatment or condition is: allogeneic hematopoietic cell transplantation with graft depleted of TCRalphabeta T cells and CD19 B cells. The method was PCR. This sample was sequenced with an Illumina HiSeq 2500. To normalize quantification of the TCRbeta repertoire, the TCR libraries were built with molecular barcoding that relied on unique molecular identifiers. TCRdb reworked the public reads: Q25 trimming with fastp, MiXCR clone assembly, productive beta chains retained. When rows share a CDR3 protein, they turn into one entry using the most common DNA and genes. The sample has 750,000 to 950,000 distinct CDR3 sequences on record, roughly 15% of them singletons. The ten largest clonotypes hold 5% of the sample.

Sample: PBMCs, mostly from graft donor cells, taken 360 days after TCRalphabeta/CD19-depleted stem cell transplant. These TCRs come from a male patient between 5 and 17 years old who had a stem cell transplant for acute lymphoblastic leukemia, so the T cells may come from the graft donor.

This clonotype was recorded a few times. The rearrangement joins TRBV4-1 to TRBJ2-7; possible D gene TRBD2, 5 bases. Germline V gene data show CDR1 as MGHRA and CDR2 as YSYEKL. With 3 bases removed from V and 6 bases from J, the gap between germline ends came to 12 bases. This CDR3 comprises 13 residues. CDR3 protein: CASSHLLASEQYF. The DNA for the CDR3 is TGCGCCAGCAGCCACCTCCTAGCATCCGAGCAGTACTTC.

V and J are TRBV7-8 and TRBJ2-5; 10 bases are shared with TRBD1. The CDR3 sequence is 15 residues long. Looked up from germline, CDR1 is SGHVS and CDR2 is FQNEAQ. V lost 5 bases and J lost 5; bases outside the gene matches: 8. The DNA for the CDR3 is TGTGCCAGCAGCCGTCGCCGGACAGGGGGGGAGACCCAGTACTTC. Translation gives CASSRRRTGGETQYF. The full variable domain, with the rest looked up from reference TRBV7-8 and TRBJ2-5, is GAGVSQSPRYKVAKRGQDVALRCDPISGHVSLFWYQQALGQGPEFLTYFQNEAQLDKSGLPSDRFFAERPEGSVSTLKIQRTQQEDSAVYLCASSRRRTGGETQYFGPGTRLLVL.

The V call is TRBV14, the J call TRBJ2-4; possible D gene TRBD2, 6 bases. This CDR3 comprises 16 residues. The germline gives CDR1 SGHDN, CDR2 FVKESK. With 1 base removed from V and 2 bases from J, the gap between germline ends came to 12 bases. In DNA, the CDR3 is TGTGCCAGCAGCCAAGCCCAGGGAGGACCCAAAAACATTCAGTACTTC. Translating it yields CASSQAQGGPKNIQYF.

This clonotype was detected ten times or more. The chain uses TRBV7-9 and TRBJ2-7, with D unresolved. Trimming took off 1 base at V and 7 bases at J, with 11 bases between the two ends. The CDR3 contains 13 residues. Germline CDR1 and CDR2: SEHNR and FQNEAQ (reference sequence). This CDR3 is CASSLGWAEEQYF. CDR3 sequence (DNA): TGTGCCAGCAGCTTAGGGTGGGCAGAAGAGCAGTACTTC.

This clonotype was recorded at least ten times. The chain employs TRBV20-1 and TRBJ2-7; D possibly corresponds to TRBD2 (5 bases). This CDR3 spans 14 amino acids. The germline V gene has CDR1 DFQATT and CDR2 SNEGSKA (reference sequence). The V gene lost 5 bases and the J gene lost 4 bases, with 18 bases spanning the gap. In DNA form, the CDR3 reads TGCAGTGCTCGCGGGCCCAAGGGAAGATACGAGCAGTACTTC. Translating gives CSARGPKGRYEQYF.

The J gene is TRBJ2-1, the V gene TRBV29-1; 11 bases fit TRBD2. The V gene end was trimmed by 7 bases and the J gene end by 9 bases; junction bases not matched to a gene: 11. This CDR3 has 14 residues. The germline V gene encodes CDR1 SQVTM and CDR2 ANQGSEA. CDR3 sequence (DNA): TGCAGCGGGAGCCCTCCGGGACTAGCGGCTGAGCAGTTCTTC. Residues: CSGSPPGLAAEQFF.

The CDR3 protein is CASSPSRGYQPQHF. The CDR3 nucleotides are TGTGCCAGCTCACCGAGCAGGGGATATCAGCCCCAGCATTTT. The gene calls are TRBV18 and TRBJ1-5; D perhaps matches TRBD1 (6 bases). The ends were cut back, 3 bases at V and 5 bases at J, with 11 bases in the middle. The germline CDR1 and CDR2 sequences are KGHSH and LQKENI. This CDR3 region has 14 residues.

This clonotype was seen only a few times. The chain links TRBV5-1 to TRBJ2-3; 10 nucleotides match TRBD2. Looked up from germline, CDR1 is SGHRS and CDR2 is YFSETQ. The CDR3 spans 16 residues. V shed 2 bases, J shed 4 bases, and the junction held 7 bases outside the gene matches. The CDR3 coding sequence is TGCGCCAGCAGCTTAGTCGCTAGCGGGAGCGCAGATACGCAGTATTTT. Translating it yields CASSLVASGSADTQYF.

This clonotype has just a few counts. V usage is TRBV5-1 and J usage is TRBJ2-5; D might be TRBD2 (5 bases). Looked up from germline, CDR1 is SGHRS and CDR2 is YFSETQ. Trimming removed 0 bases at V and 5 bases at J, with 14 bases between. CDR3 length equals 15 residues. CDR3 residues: CASSLVFSPGETQYF. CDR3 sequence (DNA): TGCGCCAGCAGCTTGGTGTTTTCCCCGGGGGAGACCCAGTACTTC. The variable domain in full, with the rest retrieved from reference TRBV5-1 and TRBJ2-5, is KAGVTQTPRYLIKTRGQQVTLSCSPISGHRSVSWYQQTPGQGLQFLFEYFSETQRNKGNFPGRFSGRQFSNSRSEMNVSTLELGDSALYLCASSLVFSPGETQYFGPGTRLLVL.

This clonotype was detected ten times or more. The CDR3: CASRNRASGELFF. The CDR3 region has the DNA TGCGCCAGCAGGAACAGGGCCTCCGGGGAGCTGTTTTTT. The gene calls are TRBV10-2 and TRBJ2-2; D might be TRBD1 (6 bases). The CDR3 sequence is 13 residues long. With 6 bases removed from V and 6 bases from J, the gap between germline ends came to 11 bases. CDR1 and CDR2 from the germline V gene are WSHSY and SAAADI.